The clone carrying this TCR beta chain was found many times. Its target is not known. The listed genes are named as in mouse. The CDR3 extends 4 residues past the end of the read, so its final part is completed from the germline J gene. CDR1 is MNHDT and CDR2 is YYDKIL in the germline V gene. Trimming stripped 4 bases from V and 0 bases from J, with 12 bases between. The CDR3 totals 16 residues. These data are taken from a study of CD8+ T cells in alopecia areata. Background on the study: Recipient mice, approximately 6-10-week-old female C3H/HeJ animals, received skin from approximately 6-12-month-old C3H/HeJ graft donors with spontaneous alopecia.

Extracted RNA was reverse transcribed into cDNA, the sequencing template. This table comes from immunoSEQ multiplex PCR, and its TCRdb copy is limited to in-frame clones, with some not included. The sample includes about 300,000 clones, none of them occurring once. Study-level points and caveats: Scalp lesions, especially in alopecia totalis/universalis, had higher clonality than normal scalp.

After pooling, cutaneous lymph node cells were sorted with CD4, CD8alpha, NKG2D, NKG2ACE and other markers. V usage is TRBV17 and J usage is TRBJ2-2; D is possibly TRBD2 (5 bases). The source material was CD4+ T cells sorted from a lymph node. The sequence derives from a C3H/HeJ mouse with alopecia areata. The MHC haplotype recorded for the strain is H2-k. The chain's CDR3 is CASSKPWESNTGQLYF. Incomplete CDR3 DNA: TGTGCTAGCAGTAAACCCTGGGAATCAAACACCGGG.